Detailed here is one TCR gamma chain. The protein TCRdb gives is from a much larger clone and does not agree with this DNA's translation at residue 10, likely a read error; the protein shown here comes from the DNA. TCRdb used CATT to re-call clones from the multiplex PCR reads. The sample shows about 14,000 gamma-chain clones, around 1.6% of them seen only once. Bulk repertoires came from Vgamma9/Vdelta2+ or Vdelta2-negative gammadelta T cells flow-sorted from PBMC. The data originate from a study of γδ T cells in repeated Plasmodium falciparum infection. CDR1 and CDR2 (germline): GITISATS, ISYDGTV (reference sequence). This CDR3 is built from 13 residues.

Material: gamma-delta T cells from blood. The genes are TRGV9 and TRGJ1 or TRGJ2. The receptor comes from a pool of human donors (malaria-infected and uninfected, not separated). The CDR3 DNA is TGTGCCTTGTGCCCTAGACCTTATTATAGGAAACTCTTT. This codes for CALCPRPYYRKLF.